These 16 T cell receptor beta chains originate from one sample sequenced in a study of blood T cell repertoires in COVID-19. Using immunoSEQ multiplex PCR, the repertoire was profiled, and TCRdb retains in-frame clones only, with some absent. Of roughly 200,000 clones listed, approximately 85% are singletons. Sequenced: peripheral blood. The receptors here all came from a human donor with active or convalescent COVID-19. The donor label of this sample is uncertain.

This chain connects TRBV6-6 to TRBJ2-1, with D uncertain. V was clipped by 6 bases and J by 8 bases, with 14 bases between them. CDR3 length: 13 amino acids. The germline gives CDR1 MNHNY, CDR2 SVGAGI (reference sequence). In DNA, the CDR3 is TGTGCCAGCAGCTTTGGTAGCCGGGATGAGCAGTTCTTC. Translation gives CASSFGSRDEQFF.

This CDR3 is CATSALTGENTGELFF. The CDR3 region has the DNA TGTGCCACCAGTGCGCTGACAGGGGAGAACACCGGGGAGCTGTTTTTT. This sequence joins TRBV24-1 and TRBJ2-2, with 8 bases matching TRBD1. Per the germline V gene, CDR1 is KGHDR and CDR2 is SFDVKD. CDR3 length: 16 amino acids. The V gene end was trimmed by 5 bases and the J gene end by 1 base; junction bases not matched to a gene: 5.

The chain has TRBV6-5 and TRBJ2-7; 10 bases map to TRBD2. The V gene's germline CDR1 is MNHEY and CDR2 SVGAGI. The CDR3 extends over 15 amino acids. V was pared by 6 bases and J by 3 bases, with 8 bases of the junction left unmatched. For the CDR3, the DNA is TGTGCCAGCAGGTTCCTGCTAGCGGGAGTCTACGAGCAGTACTTC. Encoded protein: CASRFLLAGVYEQYF.

The gene calls are TRBV4-2 and TRBJ2-5, with 7 bases matching TRBD2. Germline V lookup: CDR1 LGHNA, CDR2 YNFKEQ. Trimming at V came to 5 bases and at J to 2 bases, leaving 8 bases not matched to a gene. The CDR3 length is 15 residues. CDR3 protein: CASSGAGVGQETQYF. The CDR3 DNA follows: TGTGCCAGCAGCGGGGCGGGAGTTGGTCAAGAGACCCAGTACTTC.

This clone showed up just once. V and J are TRBV5-1 and TRBJ1-3; D not certain. CDR3 length: 15 residues. The V end lost 5 bases, the J end lost 0 bases, and 12 bases lay between the germline ends. From germline, CDR1 is SGHRS and CDR2 YFSETQ. CDR3 region: CASREEGSSGNTIYF. In nucleotides, the CDR3 is TGCGCCAGCAGGGAGGAAGGTAGCTCTGGAAACACCATATATTTT.

The chain couples TRBV9 to TRBJ1-3; D is perhaps TRBD1 (6 bases). The CDR3 loop spans 15 amino acids. Germline lookup yields CDR1 SGDLS and CDR2 YYNGEE. V gave up 3 bases and J gave up 4 bases, with 14 bases separating them. DNA for the CDR3: TGTGCCAGCAGCGCCCTCAGGGGATCAGGAAACACCATATATTTT. Protein: CASSALRGSGNTIYF.

This clone was counted between two and nine times. V gene TRBV6-6 combines with J gene TRBJ1-6; D unresolved. Germline V CDR1 and CDR2: MNHNY, SVGAGI (reference sequence). The CDR3 runs to 12 residues. V shed 4 bases and J shed 7 bases, with 5 bases lying between them. The DNA for the CDR3 is TGTGCCAGCAGTTCCTTAAATTCACCCCTCCACTTT. Translating it yields CASSSLNSPLHF.

The chain joins TRBV4-3 to TRBJ1-2, with D possibly matching TRBD1 (6 bases). The germline V gene has CDR1 LGHNA and CDR2 YSLEER. Trimming removed 3 bases at V and 4 bases at J, with 21 bases between. This CDR3 has 17 amino acids. CDR3 loop: CASSQEISRGAFYGYTF. The CDR3, as DNA: TGCGCCAGCAGCCAGGAGATTTCCAGGGGCGCCTTCTATGGCTACACCTTC.

V gene TRBV11-2 combines with J gene TRBJ1-1, with D possibly being TRBD1 (6 bases). Germline loops: CDR1 SGHAT, CDR2 FQNNGV. The CDR3 runs 14 residues. The ends were cut back, 4 bases at V and 2 bases at J, with 11 bases in the middle. In nucleotides, the CDR3 is TGTGCCAGCAGCTCCCGGACAGCCAACACTGAAGCTTTCTTT. This codes for CASSSRTANTEAFF.

This clone was counted once. The rearrangement uses TRBV15 and TRBJ2-3; TRBD2 agrees at 8 bases. The germline V gene encodes CDR1 LNHNV and CDR2 YYDKDF (reference sequence). With V trimmed by 3 bases and J by 2 bases, 7 bases remained unmatched. This CDR3 spans 16 amino acids. DNA of the CDR3: TGTGCCACCAGCAGGGAGCGGGAGAAGATCACAGATACGCAGTATTTT. Translated: CATSREREKITDTQYF.

The chain employs TRBV6-2 or TRBV6-3 and TRBJ1-2; TRBD1 aligns across 7 bases. The CDR3 has 14 amino acids. Germline V lookup: CDR1 MNHEY, CDR2 SVGEGT. Unmatched junction bases numbered 7, after V lost 4 bases and J lost 5 bases. CDR3 residues: CASSFTGTVYGYTF. The DNA for the CDR3 is TGTGCCAGCAGTTTCACCGGGACAGTTTATGGCTACACCTTC.

V and J are TRBV19 and TRBJ1-2, with D perhaps TRBD1 (5 bases). Germline V gene lookup returns CDR1 LNHDA and CDR2 SQIVND (reference sequence). This CDR3 has 16 residues. V was pared by 1 base and J by 4 bases, with 16 bases between. This chain's CDR3 is CASSIGRSRAVYGYTF. Written as DNA, the CDR3 is TGTGCCAGTAGTATAGGGCGCTCCAGGGCAGTCTATGGCTACACCTTC. The whole variable domain, remainder taken from reference TRBV19 and TRBJ1-2, is DGGITQSPKYLFRKEGQNVTLSCEQNLNHDAMYWYRQDPGQGLRLIYYSQIVNDFQKGDIAEGYSVSREKKESFPLTVTSAQKNPTAFYLCASSIGRSRAVYGYTFGSGTRLTVV.

This sequence joins TRBV7-9 and TRBJ1-1, with 9 nucleotides matching TRBD1. Germline CDR1 SEHNR, CDR2 FQNEAQ (reference sequence). The CDR3 contains 16 residues. Trimming removed 6 bases from V and 6 bases from J; junction bases left unmatched: 14. CDR3 region: CASRRLSPGQGPEAFF. The CDR3 DNA follows: TGTGCCAGCAGGAGACTTTCTCCGGGACAGGGCCCTGAAGCTTTCTTT. Supplemented by reference TRBV7-9 and TRBJ1-1, the full variable domain reads DTGVSQNPRHKITKRGQNVTFRCDPISEHNRLYWYRQTLGQGPEFLTYFQNEAQLEKSRLLSDRFSAERPKGSFSTLEIQRTEQGDSAMYLCASRRLSPGQGPEAFFGQGTRLTVV.

The rearrangement uses TRBV30 and TRBJ2-2; 7 bases are shared with TRBD1. V shed 4 bases and J 3 bases; nucleotides not matched to a gene: 5. Germline CDR1 reads GTSNPN; CDR2 reads SVGIG (reference sequence). This CDR3 has 14 amino acids. The CDR3 loop reads CAWTTGAYTGELFF. In nucleotides, the CDR3 is TGTGCCTGGACAACAGGGGCTTACACCGGGGAGCTGTTTTTT.

This chain uses TRBV5-4 with TRBJ2-3, with 8 bases matching TRBD2. J was trimmed by 7 bases and V by 4 bases; bases with no gene match: 17. The CDR3 loop spans 17 amino acids. The germline CDR1 and CDR2 sequences are SGHNT and YYREEE (reference sequence). The CDR3 DNA sequence: TGTGCCAGCAGCGCCCGGACCGGGACTAGTGGACTCCATACGCAGTATTTT. This translates into CASSARTGTSGLHTQYF. Looking up the rest from reference TRBV5-4 and TRBJ2-3 gives the full variable domain: ETGVTQSPTHLIKTRGQQVTLRCSSQSGHNTVSWYQQALGQGPQFIFQYYREEENGRGNFPPRFSGLQFPNYSSELNVNALELDDSALYLCASSARTGTSGLHTQYFGPGTRLTVL.

The chain couples TRBV7-2 to TRBJ2-7; 11 nucleotides match TRBD2. This CDR3 is built from 13 residues. The germline V gene has CDR1 SGHTA and CDR2 FQGNSA. With V trimmed by 7 bases and J by 4 bases, 3 bases remained unmatched. The CDR3 coding sequence is TGTGCCAGCACGCTAGCGGGGGGTTACGAGCAGTACTTC. This encodes CASTLAGGYEQYF.